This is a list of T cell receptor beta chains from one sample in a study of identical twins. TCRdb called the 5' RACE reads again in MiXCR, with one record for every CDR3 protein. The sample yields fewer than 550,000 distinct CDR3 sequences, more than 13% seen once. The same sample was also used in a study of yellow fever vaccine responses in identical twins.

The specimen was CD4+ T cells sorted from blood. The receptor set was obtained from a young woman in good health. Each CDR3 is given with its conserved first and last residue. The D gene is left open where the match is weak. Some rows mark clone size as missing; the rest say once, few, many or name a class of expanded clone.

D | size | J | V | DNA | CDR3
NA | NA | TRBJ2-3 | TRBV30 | TGTGCCTGGAGTGTTCTAGTGGCAGATACGCAGTATTTT | CAWSVLVADTQYF
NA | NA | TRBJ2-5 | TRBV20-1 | TGCAGTGCCCCCCCATCAGGGAGAGAGACCCAGTACTTC | CSAPPSGRETQYF
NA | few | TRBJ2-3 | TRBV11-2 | TGTGCCAGCAGCTTGGGGGCTGAGACCCTCCTTATAACAGATACGCAGTATTTT | CASSLGAETLLITDTQYF
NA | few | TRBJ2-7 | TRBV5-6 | TGTGCCAGCAGCTCTCGGCTAGGCAGGGAGCCCTACGAGCAGTACTTC | CASSSRLGREPYEQYF
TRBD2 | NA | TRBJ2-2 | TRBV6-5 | TGTGCCAGCAGTTACGCGGGGGGCCAAACCGGGGAGCTGTTTTTT | CASSYAGGQTGELFF
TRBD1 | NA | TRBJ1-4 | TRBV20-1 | TGCAGTGCAAAAACCGGGGGGACAGGTCCTTTTGAAAAACTGTTTTTT | CSAKTGGTGPFEKLFF
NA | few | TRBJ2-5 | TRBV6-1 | TGTGCCAGCAGCCCAGGGCCTCCCAGGCGAGAGACCCAGTACTTC | CASSPGPPRRETQYF
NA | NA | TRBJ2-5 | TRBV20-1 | TGCAGTGCAAAACCAGAAGAGCCTCAGTACTTC | CSAKPEEPQYF
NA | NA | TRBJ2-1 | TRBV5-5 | TGTGCCAGCAGCTCGGCCACGGGGGTCTACAATGAGCAGTTCTTC | CASSSATGVYNEQFF
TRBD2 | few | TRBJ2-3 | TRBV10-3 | TGTGCCCATGCGGGAGAGGGCACAGATACGCAGTATTTT | CAHAGEGTDTQYF
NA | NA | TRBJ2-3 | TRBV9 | TGTGCCAGCAGCGAAGGACCGACCAGCACAGATACGCAGTATTTT | CASSEGPTSTDTQYF